This entry describes one T cell receptor beta chain. The target antigen is unknown. The data were taken from a study of human thymus T cells. Study-level findings and limits: Seemingly biased V and J gene usage marked thymic and blood repertoires.

The CDR3 runs 17 residues. Trimming took 1 base from V and 2 from J; bases not matched to a gene: 8. The germline V gene has CDR1 MGHDK and CDR2 SYGVNS. Profiling relied on immunoSEQ multiplex PCR, and the TCRdb table lists in-frame clones only, not all of them. The sample includes under 70,000 clones, 85% to 95% seen only once; the top ten take about 6.5%. Those donating were healthy Finnish infants in corrective surgery for congenital heart defects. An approximately 0.45-1 mL peripheral blood aliquot was taken intraoperatively from four of eight donors. Genomic DNA was extracted from every available blood leukocyte.

Sequences were obtained from blood. The rearrangement uses TRBV25-1 and TRBJ2-5; 9 bases match TRBD1. This TCR was sampled from a boy younger than two with a congenital heart defect but otherwise immunologically healthy. CDR3 in amino acids: CASSEFDWTGAQETQYF. The CDR3 coding sequence is TGTGCCAGCAGTGAATTTGATTGGACAGGGGCGCAAGAGACCCAGTACTTC.